The 13 T cell receptor beta chains reported below all come from one sample, sequenced in a study of cytomegalovirus exposure and HLA in healthy donors. Amplification used 60 Vbeta primers and 13 Jbeta primers. TCRdb's copy holds only in-frame clones and misses some; the assay was immunoSEQ multiplex PCR. The sample lists 130,000 or so clones, approximately 80% occurring once. Sequenced material: PBMCs. These TCRs come from a male donor in good health and CMV-seropositive.

As for this clone: An end of the junction differs from the germline gene, which may be a read error. The rearrangement uses TRBV15 and TRBJ2-4, with TRBD1 matching 10 bases. This CDR3 spans 19 amino acids. Per the germline V gene, CDR1 is LNHNV and CDR2 is YYDKDF (reference sequence). The CDR3 sequence: CATSEYTGQGTLAKNSQYF. The CDR3 coding sequence is TGTGCCACCAGCGAGTATACGGGACAGGGGACACTAGCCAAAAACAGTCAGTACTTC.

DNA of the CDR3: TGTGCCAGCTCGCAGACAGGGGGCCGCGGTGAAAAACTGTTTTTT. This sequence encodes CASSQTGGRGEKLFF. The chain couples TRBV18 to TRBJ1-4, with 10 nucleotides matching TRBD1. Germline trimming cut 6 bases from V and 7 bases from J; bases unmatched to any gene: 8. There are 15 residues in the CDR3. CDR1 is KGHSH, CDR2 LQKENI, per germline.

The chain uses TRBV13 and TRBJ1-1; tentative D call: TRBD1 (6 bases). From germline, CDR1 is PRHDT and CDR2 FYEKMQ (reference sequence). This CDR3 has 14 residues. Trimming removed 5 bases at V and 1 base at J, with 11 bases between. CDR3 residues: CASSDGQSNTEAFF. CDR3 nucleotide sequence: TGTGCCAGCAGCGACGGACAGTCGAACACTGAAGCTTTCTTT.

The rearrangement uses TRBV28 and TRBJ1-2; tentative D call: TRBD1 (6 bases). CDR1 MDHEN and CDR2 SYDVKM come from the germline V gene. Between the trimmed V and J ends, which lost 3 bases and 2 bases, there was a span of 13 bases. The CDR3 is 15 residues long. The CDR3 is CASSFLDSVNYGYTF. CDR3 bases: TGTGCCAGCAGTTTTTTGGACAGTGTGAACTATGGCTACACCTTC.

The genes are TRBV27 and TRBJ2-7, with 8 bases aligning to TRBD1. The CDR3 totals 14 residues. Trimming at V came to 6 bases and at J to 2 bases, leaving 6 bases not matched to a gene. Germline CDR1 and CDR2: MNHEY and SMNVEV (reference sequence). The CDR3 loop is CASSRDRSPYEQYF. In DNA form, the CDR3 reads TGTGCCAGCAGCCGGGACAGGTCCCCCTACGAGCAGTACTTC.

The J gene is TRBJ2-2, the V gene TRBV2; 12 bases map to TRBD2. The germline CDR1 and CDR2 sequences are SNHLY and FYNNEI. CDR3 size: 17 residues. V trimming: 8 bases; J trimming: 4 bases; junction bases outside the gene matches: 11. The CDR3 DNA reads as TGTGCCAGCGGCCGTTCTAGCGGGAGGGCCGGCACCGGGGAGCTGTTTTTT. Amino acids: CASGRSSGRAGTGELFF.

This clone was seen a few times. The chain has TRBV5-1 and TRBJ2-7; the match to TRBD2 covers 7 bases. CDR1 and CDR2 from the germline V gene are SGHRS and YFSETQ. V gave up 2 bases and J gave up 2 bases; unmatched junction bases: 7. This CDR3 spans 15 amino acids. This CDR3 reads CASSFHGAGAYEQYF. The CDR3 coding sequence is TGCGCCAGCAGCTTCCACGGGGCGGGGGCCTACGAGCAGTACTTC.

The chain links TRBV10-3 to TRBJ1-2; no firm D call. Between the trimmed V and J ends, which lost 0 bases and 2 bases, there was a span of 4 bases. This CDR3 contains 13 residues. The V gene's germline CDR1 is ENHRY and CDR2 SYGVKD. CDR3 in DNA: TGTGCCATCAGTGAGTCCCAAAACTATGGCTACACCTTC. This gives the protein CAISESQNYGYTF.

V gene TRBV6-6 combines with J gene TRBJ2-7, with TRBD2 matching over 11 bases. Per the germline V gene, CDR1 is MNHNY and CDR2 is SVGAGI (reference sequence). CDR3 size: 16 residues. V was pared by 4 bases and J by 7 bases, with 12 bases of the junction left unmatched. The CDR3, as DNA: TGTGCCAGCAGTTTAGGACTAGCGGGTAGATTTTTGGAGCAGTACTTC. Protein product: CASSLGLAGRFLEQYF.

This chain links TRBV11-2 with TRBJ2-7, with 8 bases fitting TRBD2. Germline CDR1 reads SGHAT; CDR2 reads FQNNGV. V shed 4 bases, J shed 0 bases, and the junction held 5 bases outside the gene matches. The CDR3 has 15 amino acids. This chain's CDR3 is CASSSTSVSSYEQYF. DNA for the CDR3: TGTGCCAGCAGCTCGACTAGCGTAAGCTCCTACGAGCAGTACTTC.

In its sample, this clone was seen a few times. Because the CDR3's place on the DNA is in doubt, the DNA is left out and the CDR3 is given as listed by TCRdb. CDR3 sequence reads: CASSSSDSYEQYF. The chain combines TRBV27 with TRBJ2-5; the D segment call TRBD1 is taken from the table without a DNA check. The germline V gene has CDR1 MNHEY and CDR2 SMNVEV (reference sequence). The CDR3 spans 13 amino acids, including both terminal residues.

The genes are TRBV5-6 and TRBJ1-2, with D maybe TRBD1 (5 bases). The CDR3 runs 14 residues. V lost 4 bases to trimming and J lost 4 bases, with 14 bases between them. The germline V gene encodes CDR1 SGHDT and CDR2 YYEEEE. DNA of the CDR3: TGTGCCAGCAGCCTCGTCAGGGTTGGCTATGGCTACACCTTC. Protein sequence: CASSLVRVGYGYTF.

This chain connects TRBV28 to TRBJ1-1, with D perhaps matching TRBD1 (5 bases). V dropped 9 bases and J dropped 1 base, with 18 bases sitting between them. Germline V lookup: CDR1 MDHEN, CDR2 SYDVKM. The CDR3 spans 15 residues. The DNA for the CDR3 is TGTGCCAGTTCTGGTTGGTCTCAGGGGAACACTGAAGCTTTCTTT. This translates into CASSGWSQGNTEAFF.